This T cell receptor (beta chain) was sequenced during a study of PD-1 blockade in classical Hodgkin lymphoma. Germline CDR1 SGHRS, CDR2 YFSETQ. This CDR3 has 15 amino acids. V was pared by 4 bases and J by 0 bases, with 12 bases between. Autologous stem cell transplantation was followed by relapse in every patient, and brentuximab vedotin exposure varied. TCRdb's copy holds only in-frame clones and misses some; the assay was immunoSEQ multiplex PCR. The table records 50,000 to 75,000 clones, more than 70% of them present only once. The source material was peripheral blood mononuclear cells (PBMCs), sampled before the second cycle of nivolumab. This chain links TRBV5-1 with TRBJ2-3; tentatively, D is TRBD1 or TRBD2 (5 bases each). The receptor was isolated from a human donor with classical Hodgkin lymphoma. The CDR3 reads CASSASGASTDTQYF. CDR3 coding DNA: TGCGCCAGCAGCGCCTCCGGGGCGAGCACAGATACGCAGTATTTT.